The next 15 T cell receptor beta chains were all read from a single sample in a study of beta chain features in type 1 diabetes. Reverse transcribing all isolated RNA meant expressed TCRB transcripts were sequenced. Produced via immunoSEQ multiplex PCR; TCRdb's table is partial and in-frame only. The table includes 310,000 or so clones, approximately 10% detected once. Source material: naive CD4+ T cells from blood. The receptors derive from a woman in her thirties in good health.

This clone turned up a few times. The chain combines TRBV9 with TRBJ2-1, with 14 bases identical to TRBD2. Germline V gene data show CDR1 as SGDLS and CDR2 as YYNGEE. This CDR3 region has 16 residues. Trimming at V came to 3 bases and at J to 9 bases, leaving 8 bases not matched to a gene. The CDR3 sequence: CASSARTSGRRSEQFF. CDR3 nucleotides: TGTGCCAGCAGCGCCAGGACTAGCGGGAGGAGGAGTGAGCAGTTCTTC.

The gene calls are TRBV10-3 and TRBJ1-2; D gene unclear. The CDR3 is 12 residues long. Germline values: CDR1 ENHRY, CDR2 SYGVKD. Between the trimmed V and J ends, which lost 3 bases and 4 bases, there was a span of 6 bases. The CDR3 nucleotides are TGTGCCATCAGTGATCGAGCCTATGGCTACACCTTC. As protein: CAISDRAYGYTF.

There are a few counts of this clone. The chain has TRBV7-3 and TRBJ2-2; TRBD1 matches at 7 bases. CDR1 is SGHTA, CDR2 FQGTGA, per germline. Unmatched junction bases numbered 2, after V lost 1 base and J lost 6 bases. This CDR3 spans 14 amino acids. CDR3: CASSLIQGPGELFF. CDR3 coding DNA: TGTGCCAGCAGCTTAATACAGGGGCCCGGGGAGCTGTTTTTT.

This clone was observed a handful of times. Other DNA sequences of this sample code for an identical CDR3. The rearrangement joins TRBV28 to TRBJ2-7, with TRBD1 as a possible D gene (5 bases). Germline lookup yields CDR1 MDHEN and CDR2 SYDVKM. The V end was cut by 2 bases, the J end by 3 bases, with 5 bases between. The CDR3 has 12 amino acids. The CDR3 sequence is CASSLDSYEQYF. The CDR3 coding sequence is TGTGCCAGCAGTTTAGACAGCTACGAGCAGTACTTC.

The V and J genes are TRBV29-1 and TRBJ1-5; 7 nucleotides align to TRBD1. The ends lost 5 bases at V and 1 base at J; junction bases unmatched: 5. Germline V gene data show CDR1 as SQVTM and CDR2 as ANQGSEA. The CDR3 length is 14 residues. This CDR3 is CSVTGTESNQPQHF. The CDR3 nucleotides read TGCAGCGTTACCGGGACAGAAAGCAATCAGCCCCAGCATTTT.

This chain connects TRBV7-2 to TRBJ2-1; D is unresolved. CDR1 and CDR2 from the germline V gene are SGHTA and FQGNSA. The CDR3 is 13 residues long. V was shortened by 3 bases and J by 5 bases, with 8 bases between the two germline ends. The CDR3 is CASSFERDNEQFF. For the CDR3, the DNA is TGTGCCAGCAGCTTCGAGCGCGACAATGAGCAGTTCTTC.

This clone was recorded a few times. The chain is built from TRBV4-2 and TRBJ1-2; D is undetermined. V was cut by 3 bases and J by 7 bases, with 18 bases left in between. This CDR3 spans 15 amino acids. Germline CDR1 reads LGHNA; CDR2 reads YNFKEQ. The chain's CDR3 is CASSHRPREEGGYTF. CDR3 nucleotides: TGTGCCAGCAGCCACAGGCCCCGGGAAGAGGGTGGCTACACCTTC.

This clone was observed a handful of times. The rearrangement uses TRBV6-6 and TRBJ2-2; perhaps TRBD2 as D (6 bases). In germline, CDR1 is MNHNY, CDR2 SVGAGI (reference sequence). V was clipped by 0 bases and J by 8 bases, with 10 bases between them. The CDR3 extends over 14 amino acids. In nucleotides, the CDR3 is TGTGCCAGCAGTTACTCAAGTCGGGAGGGGGAGCTGTTTTTT. Its translation is CASSYSSREGELFF.

The sample holds a few counts of this clone. The chain has TRBV6-5 and TRBJ2-7, with 9 bases that match TRBD1. Germline V gene sequence: CDR1 MNHEY, CDR2 SVGAGI. CDR3 size: 14 residues. The V segment lost 0 bases and the J segment 7 bases; nucleotides outside the gene matches: 4. The CDR3 loop reads CASSYSGQGWEQYF. The CDR3 region has the DNA TGTGCCAGCAGTTACTCGGGACAGGGATGGGAGCAGTACTTC.

The gene calls are TRBV7-9 and TRBJ2-7; 9 bases line up with TRBD2. There are 15 residues in the CDR3. V was pared by 2 bases and J by 4 bases, with 6 bases of the junction left unmatched. Germline V CDR1 and CDR2: SEHNR, FQNEAQ (reference sequence). The CDR3 nucleotides are TGTGCCAGCAGCTTACTCGTTAGCGGGAGTTACGAGCAGTACTTC. Amino acid sequence: CASSLLVSGSYEQYF.

The chain recombines TRBV19 with TRBJ2-6; 10 nucleotides align to TRBD1. Unmatched junction bases numbered 8, after V lost 5 bases and J lost 4 bases. Per germline, CDR1 LNHDA and CDR2 SQIVND (reference sequence). This CDR3 contains 17 residues. Here the CDR3 reads CASSFDRGRGGANVLTF. CDR3 DNA: TGTGCCAGTAGTTTCGACAGGGGGCGAGGGGGGGCCAACGTCCTGACTTTC.

CDR3 loop: CATREKRNSYNEQFF. CDR3 DNA: TGTGCCACCCGAGAAAAGAGGAACTCCTACAATGAGCAGTTCTTC. The chain couples TRBV15 to TRBJ2-1; D not resolved. This CDR3 has 15 residues. Germline lookup yields CDR1 LNHNV and CDR2 YYDKDF (reference sequence). V was trimmed by 8 bases and J by 0 bases, leaving 14 bases between them.

V gene TRBV5-4 combines with J gene TRBJ2-4; 9 positions match TRBD1. CDR3 size: 17 residues. The germline CDR1 and CDR2 sequences are SGHNT and YYREEE (reference sequence). V shed 4 bases and J 0 bases; nucleotides not matched to a gene: 8. DNA of the CDR3: TGTGCCAGCAGCCCCGGGACAGGGCTAGCAGCCAAAAACATTCAGTACTTC. Its protein is CASSPGTGLAAKNIQYF.

This clone was observed a few times. The V and J genes are TRBV18 and TRBJ1-1; 9 nucleotides match TRBD1. Germline loops: CDR1 KGHSH, CDR2 LQKENI. CDR3 length: 15 residues. Germline trimming cut 3 bases from V and 5 bases from J; bases unmatched to any gene: 7. CDR3 amino acids: CASSPAQGARTEAFF. CDR3 bases: TGTGCCAGCTCACCGGCACAGGGGGCGCGGACTGAAGCTTTCTTT. The full variable domain, in which reference TRBV18 and TRBJ1-1 provide the parts outside the CDR3, is NAGVMQNPRHLVRRRGQEARLRCSPMKGHSHVYWYRQLPEEGLKFMVYLQKENIIDESGMPKERFSAEFPKEGPSILRIQQVVRGDSAAYFCASSPAQGARTEAFFGQGTRLTVV.

The chain recombines TRBV6-5 with TRBJ2-5; 10 nucleotides match TRBD1. CDR1 MNHEY and CDR2 SVGAGI come from the germline V gene. The CDR3 has 13 amino acids. The trim removed 6 bases at V and 5 bases at J, leaving 3 bases unmatched. CDR3 nucleotide sequence: TGTGCCAGCAGAGGACAGGGGGTGGAGACCCAGTACTTC. It specifies CASRGQGVETQYF.